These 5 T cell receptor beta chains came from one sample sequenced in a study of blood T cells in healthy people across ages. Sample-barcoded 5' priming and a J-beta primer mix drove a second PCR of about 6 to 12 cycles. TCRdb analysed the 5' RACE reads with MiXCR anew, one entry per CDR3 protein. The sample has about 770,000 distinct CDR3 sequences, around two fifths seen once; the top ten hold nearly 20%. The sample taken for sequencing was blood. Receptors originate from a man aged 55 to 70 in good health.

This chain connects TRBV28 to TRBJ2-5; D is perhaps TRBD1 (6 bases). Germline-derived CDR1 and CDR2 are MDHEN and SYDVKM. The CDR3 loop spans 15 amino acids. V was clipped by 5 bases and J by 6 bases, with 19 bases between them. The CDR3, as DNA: TGTGCCAGCAGTCCCCTGCCGGCAGGGACAAAGACCCAGTACTTC. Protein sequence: CASSPLPAGTKTQYF.

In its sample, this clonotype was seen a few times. CDR3 in DNA: TGTGCCAGCAGGTATCCGGGGATATCCCCTCAGCAGTACTTC. Translation: CASRYPGISPQQYF. The chain employs TRBV11-2 and TRBJ2-7, with a tentative D call TRBD2 (5 bases). V shed 6 bases and J shed 8 bases, with 20 bases lying between them. The CDR3 totals 14 residues. Per the germline V gene, CDR1 is SGHAT and CDR2 is FQNNGV.

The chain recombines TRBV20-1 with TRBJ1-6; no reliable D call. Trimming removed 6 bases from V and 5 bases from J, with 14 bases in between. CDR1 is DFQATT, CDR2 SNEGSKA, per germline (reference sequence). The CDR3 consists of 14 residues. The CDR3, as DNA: TGCAGTGCCCCCCCCGGCAGGAATAATTCACCCCTCCACTTT. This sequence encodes CSAPPGRNNSPLHF.

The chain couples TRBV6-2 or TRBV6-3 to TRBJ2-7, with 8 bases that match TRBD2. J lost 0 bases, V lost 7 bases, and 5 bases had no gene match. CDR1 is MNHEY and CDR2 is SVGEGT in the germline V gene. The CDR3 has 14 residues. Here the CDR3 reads CASKRAGDSYEQYF. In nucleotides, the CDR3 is TGTGCCAGCAAAAGAGCGGGGGACTCCTACGAGCAGTACTTC.

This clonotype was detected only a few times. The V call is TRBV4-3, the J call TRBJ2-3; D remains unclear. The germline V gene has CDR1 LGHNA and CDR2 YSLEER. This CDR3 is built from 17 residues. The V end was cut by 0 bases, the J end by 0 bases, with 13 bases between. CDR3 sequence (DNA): TGCGCCAGCAGCCAAGATTCGGCGTACCTCAGCACAGATACGCAGTATTTT. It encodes CASSQDSAYLSTDTQYF.